The T cell receptor beta chain under discussion was sequenced for a study of cytomegalovirus exposure and HLA in healthy donors. PCR used 60 Vbeta primers and 13 Jbeta primers. Data came from immunoSEQ multiplex PCR; TCRdb stores just in-frame clones and leaves some out. The sample totals about 55,000 clones; its top ten clones hold around 9%. Input material: PBMCs. This TCR derives from a man aged 50-59 years in good health and CMV-seropositive.

CDR3 sequence (DNA): TGCAGCGTTGCAGGGGACGACAATGAGCAGTTCTTC. This sequence encodes CSVAGDDNEQFF. The V gene is TRBV29-1, the J gene TRBJ2-1; a possible D gene is TRBD1 (6 bases). The ends were cut back, 4 bases at V and 5 bases at J, with 9 bases in the middle. Germline lookup yields CDR1 SQVTM and CDR2 ANQGSEA. This CDR3 is built from 12 residues.